The 17 T cell receptor beta chains below come from one sample, sequenced in a study of blood T cell repertoires in COVID-19. Assay used: immunoSEQ multiplex PCR; TCRdb lists only in-frame clones, some missing. The table shows under 500,000 clones, with approximately 90% occurring only once. The sequencing sample was made of peripheral blood. The receptor set was obtained from a woman in her 30s with acute or convalescent COVID-19.

The sample holds many counts of this clone. The chain is built from TRBV6-5 and TRBJ2-2; D is ambiguous. V lost 5 bases, J lost 1 base, and 5 bases lay in between. Looked up from germline, CDR1 is MNHEY and CDR2 is SVGAGI. The CDR3 has 13 residues. The CDR3: CASSRQNTGELFF. CDR3 DNA: TGTGCCAGCAGTAGACAGAACACCGGGGAGCTGTTTTTT.

V is TRBV20-1 and J is TRBJ1-5; a weak D match, TRBD1 (6 bases). CDR3 length: 16 residues. CDR1 is DFQATT and CDR2 is SNEGSKA in the germline V gene (reference sequence). The V gene lost 3 bases and the J gene lost 5 bases, with 20 bases spanning the gap. The CDR3 region is CSASTDPTGPDQPQHF. In nucleotides, the CDR3 is TGCAGTGCTAGTACTGACCCTACAGGGCCGGATCAGCCCCAGCATTTT.

This clone was observed a handful of times. This chain uses TRBV5-1 with TRBJ2-4; 10 positions agree with TRBD2. The CDR3 length is 16 residues. With V trimmed by 3 bases and J by 1 base, 4 bases remained unmatched. Germline loops: CDR1 SGHRS, CDR2 YFSETQ. For the CDR3, the DNA is TGCGCCAGCAGCTCCCTTAGCGGGGGGGCCAAAAACATTCAGTACTTC. Protein: CASSSLSGGAKNIQYF.

This chain uses TRBV6-5 with TRBJ2-1, with 7 bases that match TRBD2. V lost 2 bases and J lost 6; bases outside the gene matches: 7. Germline CDR1 and CDR2: MNHEY and SVGAGI. CDR3 size: 15 residues. The CDR3 reads CASSYGAGYFNEQFF. The CDR3 DNA reads as TGTGCCAGCAGTTACGGAGCGGGATATTTCAATGAGCAGTTCTTC.

This chain connects TRBV21-1 to TRBJ2-2; no check of the table's D call, TRBD1, against the DNA was made. TRBV21-1 is marked as a pseudogene. CDR3 length: 17 amino acids. CDR3 in amino acids: CASSKGGPGEETGELFF. The DNA of the CDR3 is TGTGCCAGCAGCAAAGGGGGACCAGGGGAAGAGACCGGGGAGCTGTTTTTT.

V gene TRBV7-9 combines with J gene TRBJ1-2; 8 bases are shared with TRBD1. The CDR3 totals 16 residues. From germline, CDR1 is SEHNR and CDR2 FQNEAQ (reference sequence). Unmatched junction bases numbered 12, after V lost 5 bases and J lost 4 bases. The CDR3 region is CASSPPPTTGGYGYTF. The CDR3 DNA reads as TGTGCCAGCAGCCCACCCCCGACTACAGGGGGCTATGGCTACACCTTC.

This chain links TRBV24-1 with TRBJ1-5; no clear D gene. Germline V gives CDR1 KGHDR, CDR2 SFDVKD. The CDR3 is 14 amino acids. Trimming took 3 bases from V and 1 from J, leaving 6 bases between them. CDR3 sequence: CATSDQHSNQPQHF. The CDR3 nucleotides are TGTGCCACCAGTGATCAACACAGCAATCAGCCCCAGCATTTT.

The V and J genes are TRBV7-9 and TRBJ1-1, with 7 bases fitting TRBD1. J lost 4 bases, V lost 5 bases, and 13 bases had no gene match. Germline lookup yields CDR1 SEHNR and CDR2 FQNEAQ (reference sequence). CDR3 size: 16 residues. DNA for the CDR3: TGTGCCAGCAGCCCACAGGGGCAAAAGGGTAGCACTGAAGCTTTCTTT. Translation gives CASSPQGQKGSTEAFF.

V and J are TRBV29-1 and TRBJ2-2, with 7 bases identical to TRBD2. Trimming removed 7 bases from V and 8 bases from J; junction bases left unmatched: 10. Germline V gene sequence: CDR1 SQVTM, CDR2 ANQGSEA. The CDR3 is 13 amino acids. The CDR3 loop reads CSGRDYDGGELFF. Written as DNA, the CDR3 is TGCAGCGGCCGGGACTACGATGGGGGGGAGCTGTTTTTT.

This clone has a single count. The rearrangement joins TRBV5-1 to TRBJ2-5, with 7 bases aligning to TRBD1. The CDR3 runs to 15 residues. Germline assignment: CDR1 SGHRS and CDR2 YFSETQ. Trimming removed 2 bases from V and 2 bases from J; junction bases left unmatched: 6. The CDR3 DNA is TGCGCCAGCAGCTTCCCGACAGGGCAACAAGAGACCCAGTACTTC. It specifies CASSFPTGQQETQYF.

There are a few counts of this clone. This chain connects TRBV7-3 to TRBJ1-1; maybe TRBD1 (5 bases). Trimming removed 4 bases from V and 5 bases from J, with 11 bases in between. Germline V gives CDR1 SGHTA, CDR2 FQGTGA. CDR3 size: 13 residues. CDR3 protein: CASSYSRETEAFF. In DNA, the CDR3 is TGTGCCAGCAGCTATTCCAGGGAAACTGAAGCTTTCTTT.

The chain joins TRBV28 to TRBJ1-2, with 7 bases identical to TRBD1. CDR1 and CDR2 from the germline V gene are MDHEN and SYDVKM. V lost 7 bases, J lost 3 bases, and 17 bases stayed unmatched. The CDR3 loop spans 17 amino acids. CDR3 coding DNA: TGTGCCAGCACCTCTACAGGGGTGGGTGATTATGACTATGGCTACACCTTC. It translates to CASTSTGVGDYDYGYTF.

This chain connects TRBV5-4 to TRBJ1-1; 9 bases align to TRBD1. CDR1 and CDR2 from the germline V gene are SGHNT and YYREEE (reference sequence). Trimming removed 4 bases from V and 1 base from J; junction bases left unmatched: 8. The CDR3 is 16 residues long. CDR3 sequence: CASSANTGGQNTEAFF. The DNA of the CDR3 is TGTGCCAGCAGCGCCAACACAGGGGGCCAGAACACTGAAGCTTTCTTT.

This clone was seen a single time. The same CDR3 also results from other DNA sequences found in this sample. The chain employs TRBV10-2 and TRBJ1-4; D is perhaps TRBD1 (6 bases). Germline V gene lookup returns CDR1 WSHSY and CDR2 SAAADI. V shed 2 bases and J shed 6 bases, with 22 bases lying between them. CDR3 size: 18 residues. CDR3 sequence (DNA): TGCGCCAGCAGTGAGGTTCGCACAGGGAGTCTGGAAGATGAAAAACTGTTTTTT. Amino acid sequence: CASSEVRTGSLEDEKLFF.

CDR3 sequence: CGTGRADTQYF. The CDR3 bases are TGTGGTACAGGGCGGGCAGATACGCAGTATTTT. V is TRBV12-3 or TRBV12-4 and J is TRBJ2-3; a possible D gene is TRBD1 (6 bases). The CDR3 spans 11 residues.

V is TRBV2 and J is TRBJ2-2, with D hard to call. The V end was cut by 7 bases, the J end by 2 bases, with 11 bases between. The germline V gene has CDR1 SNHLY and CDR2 FYNNEI. The CDR3 runs 14 residues. The DNA of the CDR3 is TGTGCCAGCAATAAGCTTGAAAACACCGGGGAGCTGTTTTTT. This sequence encodes CASNKLENTGELFF.

This clone has more than one count but fewer than ten. The V and J genes are TRBV6-5 and TRBJ1-1; 7 bases match TRBD1. V lost 2 bases and J lost 7; bases outside the gene matches: 4. The germline V gene has CDR1 MNHEY and CDR2 SVGAGI. This CDR3 has 13 residues. The CDR3 DNA follows: TGTGCCAGCAGTTACAGGGGGCTGGGTGAAGCTTTCTTT. Its protein is CASSYRGLGEAFF.